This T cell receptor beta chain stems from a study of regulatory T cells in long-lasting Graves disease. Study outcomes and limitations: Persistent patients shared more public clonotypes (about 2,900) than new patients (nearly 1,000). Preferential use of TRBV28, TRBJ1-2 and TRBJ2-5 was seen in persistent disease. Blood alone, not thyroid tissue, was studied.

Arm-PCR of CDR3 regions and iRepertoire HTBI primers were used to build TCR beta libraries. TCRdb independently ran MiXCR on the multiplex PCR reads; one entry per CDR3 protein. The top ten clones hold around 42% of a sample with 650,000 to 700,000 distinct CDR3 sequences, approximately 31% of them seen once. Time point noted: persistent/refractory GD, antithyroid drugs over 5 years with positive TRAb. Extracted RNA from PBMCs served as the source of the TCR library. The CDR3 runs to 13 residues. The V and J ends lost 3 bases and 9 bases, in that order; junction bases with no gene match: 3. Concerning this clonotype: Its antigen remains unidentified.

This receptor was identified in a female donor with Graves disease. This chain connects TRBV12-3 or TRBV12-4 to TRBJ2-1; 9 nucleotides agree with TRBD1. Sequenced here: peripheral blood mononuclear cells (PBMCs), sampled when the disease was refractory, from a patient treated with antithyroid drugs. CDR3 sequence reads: CASSLTGGSEQFF. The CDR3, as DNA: TGTGCCAGCAGTTTGACAGGGGGAAGTGAGCAGTTCTTC.